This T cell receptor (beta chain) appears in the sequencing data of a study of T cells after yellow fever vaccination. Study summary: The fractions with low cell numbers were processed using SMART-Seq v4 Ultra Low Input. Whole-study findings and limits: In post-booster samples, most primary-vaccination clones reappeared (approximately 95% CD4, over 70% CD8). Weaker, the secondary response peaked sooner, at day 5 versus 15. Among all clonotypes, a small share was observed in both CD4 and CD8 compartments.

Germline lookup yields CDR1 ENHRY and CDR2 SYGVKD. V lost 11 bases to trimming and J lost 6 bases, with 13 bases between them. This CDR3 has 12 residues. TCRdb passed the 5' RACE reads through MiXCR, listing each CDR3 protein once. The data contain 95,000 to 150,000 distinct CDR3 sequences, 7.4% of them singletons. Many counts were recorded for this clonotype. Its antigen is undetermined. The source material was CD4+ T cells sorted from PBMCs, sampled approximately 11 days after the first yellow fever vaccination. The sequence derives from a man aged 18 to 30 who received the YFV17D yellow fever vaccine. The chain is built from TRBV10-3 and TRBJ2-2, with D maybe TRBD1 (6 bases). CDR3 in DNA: TGTGCCGCCAGGACAGAGGCCGGGGAGCTGTTTTTT. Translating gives CAARTEAGELFF.